The rows below give T cell receptor beta chains drawn from one sample of a study of CD8+ T cells in alopecia areata. TCRdb's table, derived via immunoSEQ multiplex PCR, lists solely in-frame clones and lacks some. The sample includes some 200,000 clones, 60% to 70% of them seen just once. The sequences come from CD4+ T cells sorted from blood, collected at week 4, from a patient treated with tofacitinib. Receptor source: a human donor with alopecia areata. Both conserved end residues are part of each CDR3. A D gene is named only where the DNA matches it firmly. Clone size is stated in some rows and not others, as once, few, many or a class when expanded.

CAWSRDRMGTSYNSPLHF	TGTGCCTGGAGCCGAGACAGGATGGGGACCTCCTATAATTCACCCCTCCACTTT	.	.	TRBJ1-6	TRBV30	18
CASSATGTASYEQYF	TGTGCCAGCAGCGCTACCGGGACGGCGTCCTACGAGCAGTACTTC	.	.	TRBJ2-7	TRBV25-1	15
CASSKRGQGAYEQYF	TGTGCCAGTAGTAAGAGGGGACAGGGCGCCTACGAGCAGTACTTC	few	TRBD1	TRBJ2-7	TRBV19	15
CASSNRDSLYGYTF	TGTGCCAGTAGTAACCGGGACAGCCTTTATGGCTACACCTTC	few	TRBD1	TRBJ1-2	TRBV19	14
CSGMDDEQYF	TGCAGCGGGATGGACGACGAGCAGTACTTC	.	.	TRBJ2-7	TRBV29-1	10
CASGTGTVYGYTF	TGTGCCAGCGGGACTGGGACAGTCTATGGCTACACCTTC	.	TRBD1	TRBJ1-2	TRBV2	13
CASSQQGREAFF	TGCGCCAGCAGCCAACAGGGGCGTGAAGCTTTCTTT	.	.	TRBJ1-1	TRBV4-3	12
CAIGAAGGYTF	TGTGCCATCGGAGCAGCGGGGGGCTACACCTTC	few	.	TRBJ1-2	TRBV10-3	11
CAWSGESGLTAFF	TGTGCCTGGAGTGGGGAATCGGGTTTGACGGCTTTCTTT	.	.	TRBJ1-1	TRBV30	13
CASSLFYGGEYGYTF	TGTGCCAGCAGCCTCTTTTACGGTGGGGAATATGGCTACACCTTC	.	.	TRBJ1-2	TRBV11-2	15
CAWSLSSGANVLTF	TGTGCCTGGAGTTTGAGCTCTGGGGCCAACGTCCTGACTTTC	.	.	TRBJ2-6	TRBV30	14